Given below is one T cell receptor (beta chain) in context. This clonotype is medium-sized (0.01 to 0.1%). The specificity of this receptor is unknown. No much larger clone is present one base from it, and per-base qualities are unavailable. These data are taken from a study of spatial heterogeneity in lung cancer (dated by TCRdb to 2018 to 2020). For the wider study: More beta-chain than alpha-chain transcripts were consistently detected, likely reflecting higher beta-chain transcript abundance. TCR alpha and beta repertoires were quantitatively compared across multiple tumor regions, matched nontumor lung and blood in non-small cell lung cancer. In the raw uncorrected reads, each unique combination of TCR and UMI appeared on average more than ten times. TCR transcript counts in tumor regions correlated strongly with a T cell transcriptional module score from matched bulk RNA-seq. Both alpha and beta chains were TCR-sequenced in hundreds of tumor regions, about 69 matched nontumor lung samples and approximately 50 PBMC samples obtained at surgery. Nonsynonymous mutation counts, determined by whole-exome sequencing of tumor tissue, were related to TCR repertoire features.

Receptors were amplified or captured by 5' RACE. The data were produced on a NextSeq 500. The TCR library protocol attached a unique molecular identifier to each TCR cDNA molecule to allow correction of PCR and sequencing errors. From the authors' description of their analysis: TCR identification, UMI-based error correction and CDR3 extraction were all carried out with Decombinator tools. TCRs above a frequency of 2 per 1,000, corresponding to the top 1% of the tumor frequency distribution, were defined as expanded. Expanded tumor TCRs statistically deemed absent (corrected P<0.05) from at least one tumor region were classed as regional, and all other expanded tumor TCRs were classed as ubiquitous. Rényi diversity was computed with the R vegan package after subsampling each repertoire 100 times to 5,000 TCRs. CDR3 similarity networks were built from amino acid triplet string-kernel similarity, connecting CDR3s with pairwise similarity above 0.82. Through fastp at Q25 and MiXCR, TCRdb rebuilt clones from the public reads, retaining in-frame beta chains. Rows with a matching CDR3 protein are joined into one entry that keeps the most common DNA and genes. TCRdb assigned the V and J calls; the authors' analysis was not used. In this sample the table shows over 10,000 distinct CDR3 sequences, roughly 4.6% of which occur a single time. The leading ten clones occupy approximately 25% of the sample.

V is pruned by 6 bases and J by 5 bases, leaving 12 bases of the junction without a gene match. The CDR3 measures 15 amino acids from cysteine to phenylalanine. Just CDR3 DNA is preserved here, 45 bases in frame from base 1. CDR1 and CDR2, per the germline V gene (reference sequence), are DFQATT and SNEGSKA. The time point tag for this specimen amounts to: sample taken at primary tumor resection. Donors were some 70 patients with early-stage, untreated non-small cell lung cancer from the lung TRACERx cohort. TCR sequencing used whole RNA extracted from tumor and nontumor lung tissue, or from cryopreserved PBMC samples, without cell sorting. A patient was chosen for TCR sequencing only when enough RNA was available from at least two tumor regions. A lung pathologist reviewed the tumor and adjacent nontumor lung specimens before the specimens were selected. Broad study findings and their caveats: The tumor nonsynonymous mutation count correlated with the number of expanded alpha and beta TCRs within the tumor. Confirming at a functional level the hypothesis that regional TCRs recognize regional mutations was considered to require additional single-cell paired TCR alpha and beta sequencing. TCR-seq was estimated to cover only approximately 6.6% of tumor T cells for alpha chains and about 13% for beta chains. Counts of ubiquitous and regional expanded TCRs were found to correlate with counts of ubiquitous and regional nonsynonymous mutations, respectively.

The source of this sequence is a male donor with early-stage non-small cell lung cancer. Sequenced material: lung tumor tissue, taken at surgery. The rearrangement joined TRBV20-1 to TRBJ2-3; TRBD1 lines up with 9 middle nucleotides. The CDR3 reads CSAQPGQGGLDTQYF. DNA sequence: TGCAGTGCACAACCGGGACAGGGAGGATTAGATACGCAGTATTTT.